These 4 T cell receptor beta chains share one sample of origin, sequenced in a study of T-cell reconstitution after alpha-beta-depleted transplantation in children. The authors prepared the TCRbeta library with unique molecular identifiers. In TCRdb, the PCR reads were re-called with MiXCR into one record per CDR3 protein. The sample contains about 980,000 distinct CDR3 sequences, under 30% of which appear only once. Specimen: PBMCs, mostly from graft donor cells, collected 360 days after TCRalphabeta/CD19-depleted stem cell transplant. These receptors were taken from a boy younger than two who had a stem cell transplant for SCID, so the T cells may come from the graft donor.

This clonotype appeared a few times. CDR3 DNA sequence: TGTGCCTGGAGTGATGTCATGGGCACAGATACGCAGTATTTT. Amino acids: CAWSDVMGTDTQYF. The chain joins TRBV30 to TRBJ2-3; D is uncertain. Germline V CDR1 and CDR2: GTSNPN, SVGIG (reference sequence). Trimming took off 1 base at V and 1 base at J, with 9 bases between the two ends. The CDR3 extends over 14 amino acids. Supplemented by reference TRBV30 and TRBJ2-3, the full variable domain reads SQTIHQWPATLVQPVGSPLSLECTVEGTSNPNLYWYRQAAGRGLQLLFYSVGIGQISSEVPQNLSASRPQDRQFILSSKKLLLSDSGFYLCAWSDVMGTDTQYFGPGTRLTVL.

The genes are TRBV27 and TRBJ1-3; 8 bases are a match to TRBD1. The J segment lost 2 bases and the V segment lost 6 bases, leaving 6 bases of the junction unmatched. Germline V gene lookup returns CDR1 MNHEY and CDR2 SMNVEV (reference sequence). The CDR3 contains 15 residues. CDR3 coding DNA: TGTGCCAGCAGCCGACAGGGGACCGCTGGAAACACCATATATTTT. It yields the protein CASSRQGTAGNTIYF.

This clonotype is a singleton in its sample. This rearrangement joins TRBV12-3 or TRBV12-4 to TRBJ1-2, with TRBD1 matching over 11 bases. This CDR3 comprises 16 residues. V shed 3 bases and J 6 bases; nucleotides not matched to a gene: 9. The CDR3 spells CASSFRTGGGLNGYTF. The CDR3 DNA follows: TGTGCCAGCAGTTTTAGGACAGGGGGCGGTCTTAATGGCTACACCTTC.

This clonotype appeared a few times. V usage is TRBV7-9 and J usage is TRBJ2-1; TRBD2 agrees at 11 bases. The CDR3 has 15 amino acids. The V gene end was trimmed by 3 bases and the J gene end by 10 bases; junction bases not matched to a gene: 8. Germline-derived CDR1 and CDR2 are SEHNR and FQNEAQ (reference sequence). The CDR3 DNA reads TGTGCCAGCAGCTTCGGGACTAGCGGCATAGGGGAGCAGTTCTTC. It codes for CASSFGTSGIGEQFF. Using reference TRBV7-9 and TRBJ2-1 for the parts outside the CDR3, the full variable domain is DTGVSQNPRHKITKRGQNVTFRCDPISEHNRLYWYRQTLGQGPEFLTYFQNEAQLEKSRLLSDRFSAERPKGSFSTLEIQRTEQGDSAMYLCASSFGTSGIGEQFFGPGTRLTVL.